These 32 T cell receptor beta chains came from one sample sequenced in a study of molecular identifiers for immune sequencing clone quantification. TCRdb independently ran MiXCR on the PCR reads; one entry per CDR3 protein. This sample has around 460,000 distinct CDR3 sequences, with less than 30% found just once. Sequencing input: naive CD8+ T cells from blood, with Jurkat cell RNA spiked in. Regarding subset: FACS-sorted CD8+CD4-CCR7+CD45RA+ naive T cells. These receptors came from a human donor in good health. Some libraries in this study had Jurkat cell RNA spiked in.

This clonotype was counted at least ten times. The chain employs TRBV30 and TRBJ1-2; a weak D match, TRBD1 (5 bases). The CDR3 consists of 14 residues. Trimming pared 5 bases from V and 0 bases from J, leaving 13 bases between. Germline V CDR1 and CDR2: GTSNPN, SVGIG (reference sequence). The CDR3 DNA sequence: TGTGCCTGGGGGGGGATTGAAGCTAACTATGGCTACACCTTC. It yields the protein CAWGGIEANYGYTF.

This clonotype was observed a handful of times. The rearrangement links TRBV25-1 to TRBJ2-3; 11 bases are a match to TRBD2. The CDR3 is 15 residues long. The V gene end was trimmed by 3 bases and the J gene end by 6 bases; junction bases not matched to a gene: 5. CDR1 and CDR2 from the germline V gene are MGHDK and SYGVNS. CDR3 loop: CASSDPWTSGDTQYF. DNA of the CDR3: TGTGCCAGCAGTGACCCATGGACTAGCGGGGATACGCAGTATTTT.

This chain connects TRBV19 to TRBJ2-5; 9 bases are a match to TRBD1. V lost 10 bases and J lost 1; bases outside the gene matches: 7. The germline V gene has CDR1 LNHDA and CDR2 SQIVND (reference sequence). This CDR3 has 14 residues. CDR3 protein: CAIYRGPLQETQYF. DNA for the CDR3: TGTGCCATTTACAGGGGGCCTCTCCAAGAGACCCAGTACTTC.

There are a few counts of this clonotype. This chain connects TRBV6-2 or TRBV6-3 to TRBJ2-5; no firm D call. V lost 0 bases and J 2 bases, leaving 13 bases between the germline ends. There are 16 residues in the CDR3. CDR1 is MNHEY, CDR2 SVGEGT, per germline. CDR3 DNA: TGTGCCAGCAGTTACTCGTTAACGGACCTACAAGAGACCCAGTACTTC. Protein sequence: CASSYSLTDLQETQYF.

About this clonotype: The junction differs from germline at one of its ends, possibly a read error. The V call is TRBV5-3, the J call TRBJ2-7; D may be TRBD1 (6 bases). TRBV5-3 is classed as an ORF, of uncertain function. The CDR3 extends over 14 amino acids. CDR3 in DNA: TGTGCCAGCAGCTTGGGCAGGGACATGGGCGAGCAGTACTTC. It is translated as CASSLGRDMGEQYF.

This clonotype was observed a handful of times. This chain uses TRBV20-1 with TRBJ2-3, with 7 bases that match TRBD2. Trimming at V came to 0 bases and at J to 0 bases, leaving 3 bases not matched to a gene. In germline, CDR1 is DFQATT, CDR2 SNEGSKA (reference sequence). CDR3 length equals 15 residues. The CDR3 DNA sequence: TGCAGTGCTAGAGATTGGGAGGGAAGCACAGATACGCAGTATTTT. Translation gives CSARDWEGSTDTQYF.

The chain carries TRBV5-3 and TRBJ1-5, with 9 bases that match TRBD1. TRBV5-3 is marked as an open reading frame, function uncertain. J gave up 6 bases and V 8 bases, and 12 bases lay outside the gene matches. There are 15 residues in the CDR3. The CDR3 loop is CASGRQGDESQPQHF. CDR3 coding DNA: TGTGCCAGCGGGCGACAGGGGGATGAATCTCAGCCCCAGCATTTT.

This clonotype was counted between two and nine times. CDR3 nucleotides: TGTGCCTGGAGTGTACGACTAGCGGGGGTAGGAAGCACAGATACGCAGTATTTT. Translation: CAWSVRLAGVGSTDTQYF. This rearrangement joins TRBV30 to TRBJ2-3; TRBD2 agrees at 12 bases. V lost 0 bases to trimming and J lost 0 bases; unmatched junction nucleotides: 7. Per the germline V gene, CDR1 is GTSNPN and CDR2 is SVGIG (reference sequence). This CDR3 is 18 amino acids long.

The CDR3 sequence: CALGDGAEAFF. The CDR3 bases are TGTGCCCTGGGGGATGGGGCTGAAGCTTTCTTT. This chain joins TRBV6-5 and TRBJ1-1; D possibly corresponds to TRBD1 (5 bases). With 11 bases removed from V and 6 bases from J, the gap between germline ends came to 13 bases. The length of the CDR3 is 11 residues. The germline CDR1 and CDR2 sequences are MNHEY and SVGAGI.

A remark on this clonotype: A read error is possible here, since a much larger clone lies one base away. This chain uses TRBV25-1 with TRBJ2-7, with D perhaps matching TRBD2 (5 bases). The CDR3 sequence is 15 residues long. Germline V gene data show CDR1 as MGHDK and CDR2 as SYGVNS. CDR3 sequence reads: CASSDWGVKSYERYF. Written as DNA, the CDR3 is TGTGCCAGCAGTGATTGGGGAGTCAAGTCCTACGAGCGGTACTTC.

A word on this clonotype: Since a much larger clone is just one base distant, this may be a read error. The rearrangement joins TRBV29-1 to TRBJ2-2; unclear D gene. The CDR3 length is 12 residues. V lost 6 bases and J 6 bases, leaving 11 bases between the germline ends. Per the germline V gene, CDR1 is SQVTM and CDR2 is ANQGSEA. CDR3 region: CSVRQSAGELFF. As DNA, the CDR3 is TGCAGCGTCCGACAAAGCGCCGGGGAGCTGTTTTTT.

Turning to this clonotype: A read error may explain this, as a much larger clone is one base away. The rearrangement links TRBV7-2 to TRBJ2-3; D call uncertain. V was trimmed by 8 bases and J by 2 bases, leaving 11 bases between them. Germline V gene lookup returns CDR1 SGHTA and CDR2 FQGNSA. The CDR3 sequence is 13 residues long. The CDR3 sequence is CASGPDPTDTQYF. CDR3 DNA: TGTGCCAGCGGCCCAGACCCCACAGATACGCAGTATTTT. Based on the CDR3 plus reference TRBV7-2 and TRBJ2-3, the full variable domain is GAGVSQSPSNKVTEKGKDVELRCDPISGHTALYWYRQSLGQGLEFLIYFQGNSAPDKSGLPSDRFSAERTGGSVSTLTIQRTQQEDSAVYLCASGPDPTDTQYFGPGTRLTVL.

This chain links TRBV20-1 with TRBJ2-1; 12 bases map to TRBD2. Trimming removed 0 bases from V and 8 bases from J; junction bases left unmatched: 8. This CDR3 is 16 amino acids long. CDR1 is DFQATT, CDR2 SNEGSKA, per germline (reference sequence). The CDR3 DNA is TGCAGTGCTAGAGATGGGTCGACTAGCGGGGGAGATGAGCAGTTCTTC. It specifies CSARDGSTSGGDEQFF.

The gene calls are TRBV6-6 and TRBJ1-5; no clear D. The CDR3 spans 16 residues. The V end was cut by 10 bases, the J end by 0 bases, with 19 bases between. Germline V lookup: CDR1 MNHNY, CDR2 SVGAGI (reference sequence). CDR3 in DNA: TGTGCCACCAGGACCATTGACGGATATAGCAATCAGCCCCAGCATTTT. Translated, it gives CATRTIDGYSNQPQHF.

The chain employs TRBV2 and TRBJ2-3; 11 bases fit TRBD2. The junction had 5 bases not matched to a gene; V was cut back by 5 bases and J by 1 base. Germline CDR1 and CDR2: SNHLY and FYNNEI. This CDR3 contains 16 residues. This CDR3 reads CASSPGLAAGTDTQYF. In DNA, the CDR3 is TGTGCCAGCAGTCCGGGACTAGCGGCTGGCACAGATACGCAGTATTTT. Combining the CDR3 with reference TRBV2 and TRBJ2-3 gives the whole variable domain EPEVTQTPSHQVTQMGQEVILRCVPISNHLYFYWYRQILGQKVEFLVSFYNNEISEKSEIFDDQFSVERPDGSNFTLKIRSTKLEDSAMYFCASSPGLAAGTDTQYFGPGTRLTVL.

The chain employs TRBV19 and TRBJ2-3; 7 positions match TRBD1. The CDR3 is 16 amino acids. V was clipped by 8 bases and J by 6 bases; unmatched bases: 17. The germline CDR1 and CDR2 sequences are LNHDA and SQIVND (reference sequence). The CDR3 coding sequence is TGTGCCAGTGGTTTACGACTCGACAGGGTCACTGATACGCAGTATTTT. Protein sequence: CASGLRLDRVTDTQYF.

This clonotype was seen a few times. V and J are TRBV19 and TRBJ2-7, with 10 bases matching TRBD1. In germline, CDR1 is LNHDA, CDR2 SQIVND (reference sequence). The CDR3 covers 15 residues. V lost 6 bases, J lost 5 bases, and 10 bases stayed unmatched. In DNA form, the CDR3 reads TGTGCCAGTAGCAACACCGGGACAGGGGCCCACGAGCAGTACTTC. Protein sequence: CASSNTGTGAHEQYF.

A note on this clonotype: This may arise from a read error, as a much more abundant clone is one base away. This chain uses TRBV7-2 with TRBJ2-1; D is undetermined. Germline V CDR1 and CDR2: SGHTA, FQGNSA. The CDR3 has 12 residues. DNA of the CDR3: TGTGCCAGCCGCTTTACTTACAATGAGCAGTTCTTC. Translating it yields CASRFTYNEQFF.

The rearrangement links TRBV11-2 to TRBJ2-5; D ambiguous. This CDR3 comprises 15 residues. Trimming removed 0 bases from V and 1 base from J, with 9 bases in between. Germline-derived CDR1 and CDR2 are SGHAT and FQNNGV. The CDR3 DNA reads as TGTGCCAGCAGCTTAGATACCGGCGGCCAAGAGACCCAGTACTTC. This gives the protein CASSLDTGGQETQYF.

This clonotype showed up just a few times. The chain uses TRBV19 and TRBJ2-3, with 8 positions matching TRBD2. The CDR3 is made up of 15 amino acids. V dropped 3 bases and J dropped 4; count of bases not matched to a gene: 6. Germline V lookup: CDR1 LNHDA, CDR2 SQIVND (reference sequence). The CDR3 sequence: CASSMGTRGADTQYF. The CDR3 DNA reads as TGTGCCAGTAGTATGGGGACTAGGGGCGCAGATACGCAGTATTTT.

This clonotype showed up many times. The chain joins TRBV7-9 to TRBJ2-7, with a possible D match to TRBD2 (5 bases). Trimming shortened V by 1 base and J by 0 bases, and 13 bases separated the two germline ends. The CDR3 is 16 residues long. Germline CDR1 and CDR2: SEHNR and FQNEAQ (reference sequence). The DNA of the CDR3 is TGTGCCAGCAGCTTAGAGTCGGGGTCGAACTCCTACGAGCAGTACTTC. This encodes CASSLESGSNSYEQYF. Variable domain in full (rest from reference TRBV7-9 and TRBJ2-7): DTGVSQNPRHKITKRGQNVTFRCDPISEHNRLYWYRQTLGQGPEFLTYFQNEAQLEKSRLLSDRFSAERPKGSFSTLEIQRTEQGDSAMYLCASSLESGSNSYEQYFGPGTRLTVT.

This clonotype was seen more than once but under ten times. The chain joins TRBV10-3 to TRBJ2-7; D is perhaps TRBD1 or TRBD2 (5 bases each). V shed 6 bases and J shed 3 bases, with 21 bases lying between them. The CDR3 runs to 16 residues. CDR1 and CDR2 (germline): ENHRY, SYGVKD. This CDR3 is CAIRTGALGPDYEQYF. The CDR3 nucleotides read TGTGCCATCAGGACCGGGGCTTTGGGTCCTGACTACGAGCAGTACTTC.

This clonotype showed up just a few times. As DNA, the CDR3 is TGTGCCAGCGGCGGACCCCACCACGAGCAGTACTTC. Its translation is CASGGPHHEQYF. J is TRBJ2-7 and V is TRBV25-1; no clear D. Germline values: CDR1 MGHDK, CDR2 SYGVNS. The CDR3 contains 12 residues. Trimming took 8 bases from V and 5 from J, leaving 13 bases between them.

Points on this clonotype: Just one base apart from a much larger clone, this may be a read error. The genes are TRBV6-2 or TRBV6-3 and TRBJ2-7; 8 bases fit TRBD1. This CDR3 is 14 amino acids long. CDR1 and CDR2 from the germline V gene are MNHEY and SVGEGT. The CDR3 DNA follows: TGTGCCAGCACCGACGGGGGACAGGCCTACGAGCGGTACTTC. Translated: CASTDGGQAYERYF.

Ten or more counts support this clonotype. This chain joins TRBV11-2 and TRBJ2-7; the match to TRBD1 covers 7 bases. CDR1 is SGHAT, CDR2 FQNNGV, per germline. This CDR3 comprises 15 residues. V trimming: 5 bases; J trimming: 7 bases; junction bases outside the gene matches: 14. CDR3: CASSPTGNFAYEQYF. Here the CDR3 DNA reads TGTGCCAGCAGCCCGACAGGGAATTTTGCATATGAGCAGTACTTC. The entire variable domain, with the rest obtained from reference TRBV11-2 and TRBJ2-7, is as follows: EAGVAQSPRYKIIEKRQSVAFWCNPISGHATLYWYQQILGQGPKLLIQFQNNGVVDDSQLPKDRFSAERLKGVDSTLKIQPAKLEDSAVYLCASSPTGNFAYEQYFGPGTRLTVT.

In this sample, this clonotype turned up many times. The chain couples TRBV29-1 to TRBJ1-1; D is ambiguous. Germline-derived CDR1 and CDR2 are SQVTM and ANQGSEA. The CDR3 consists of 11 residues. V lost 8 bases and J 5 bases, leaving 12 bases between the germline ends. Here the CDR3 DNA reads TGCAGCTCCTCCCCGGGGACTGAAGCTTTCTTT. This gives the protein CSSSPGTEAFF. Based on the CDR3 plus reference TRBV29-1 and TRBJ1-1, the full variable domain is SAVISQKPSRDICQRGTSLTIQCQVDSQVTMMFWYRQQPGQSLTLIATANQGSEATYESGFVIDKFPISRPNLTFSTLTVSNMSPEDSSIYLCSSSPGTEAFFGQGTRLTVV.

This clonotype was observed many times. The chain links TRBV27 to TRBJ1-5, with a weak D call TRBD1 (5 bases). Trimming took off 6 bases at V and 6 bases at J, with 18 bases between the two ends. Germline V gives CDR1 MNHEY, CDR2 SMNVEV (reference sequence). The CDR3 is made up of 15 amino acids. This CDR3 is CASSMSGSGGQPQHF. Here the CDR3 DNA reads TGTGCCAGCAGCATGTCAGGGTCTGGCGGTCAGCCCCAGCATTTT.

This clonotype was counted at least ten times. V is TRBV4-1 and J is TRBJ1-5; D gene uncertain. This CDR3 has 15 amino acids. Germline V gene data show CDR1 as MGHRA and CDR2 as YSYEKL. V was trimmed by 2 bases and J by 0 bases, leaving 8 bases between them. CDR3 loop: CASSQQPYSNQPQHF. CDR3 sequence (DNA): TGCGCCAGCAGCCAACAACCATATAGCAATCAGCCCCAGCATTTT.

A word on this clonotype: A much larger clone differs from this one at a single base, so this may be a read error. CDR3 in DNA: TGTGCCAGCGGCCCGCCCAGTGAAAAACTGTTTTTT. Protein sequence: CASGPPSEKLFF. The chain employs TRBV7-2 and TRBJ1-4; D ambiguous. This CDR3 comprises 12 residues. Trimming removed 8 bases from V and 7 bases from J, with 11 bases in between. CDR1 and CDR2 (germline): SGHTA, FQGNSA.

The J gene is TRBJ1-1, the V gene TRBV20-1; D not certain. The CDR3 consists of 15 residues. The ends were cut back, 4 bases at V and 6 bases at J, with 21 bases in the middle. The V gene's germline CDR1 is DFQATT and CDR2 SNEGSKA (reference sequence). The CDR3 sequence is CSAMTPIKAGAEAFF. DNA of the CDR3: TGCAGTGCTATGACCCCCATCAAGGCTGGGGCTGAAGCTTTCTTT.

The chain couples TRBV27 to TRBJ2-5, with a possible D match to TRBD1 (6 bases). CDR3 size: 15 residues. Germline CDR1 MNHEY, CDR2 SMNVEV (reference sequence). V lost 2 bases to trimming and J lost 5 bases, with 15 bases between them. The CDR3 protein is CASSLTGTLFETQYF. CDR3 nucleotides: TGTGCCAGCAGTTTAACAGGGACCCTGTTCGAGACCCAGTACTTC.

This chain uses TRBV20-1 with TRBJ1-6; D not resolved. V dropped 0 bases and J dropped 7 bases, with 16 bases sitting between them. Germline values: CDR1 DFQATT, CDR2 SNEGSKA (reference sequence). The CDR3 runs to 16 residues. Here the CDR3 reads CSARDRNGQRNSPLHF. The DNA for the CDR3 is TGCAGTGCTAGAGACCGGAACGGGCAGCGAAATTCACCCCTCCACTTT.